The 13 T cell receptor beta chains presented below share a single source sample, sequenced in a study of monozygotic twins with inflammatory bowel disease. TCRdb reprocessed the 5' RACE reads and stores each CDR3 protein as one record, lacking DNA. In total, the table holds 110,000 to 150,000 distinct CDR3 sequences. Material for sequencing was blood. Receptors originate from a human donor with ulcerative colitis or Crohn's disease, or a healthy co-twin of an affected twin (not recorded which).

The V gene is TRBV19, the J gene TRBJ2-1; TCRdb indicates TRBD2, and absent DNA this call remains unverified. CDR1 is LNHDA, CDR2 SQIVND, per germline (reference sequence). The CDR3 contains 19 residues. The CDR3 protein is CASSIEGLAGPWITGEQFF.

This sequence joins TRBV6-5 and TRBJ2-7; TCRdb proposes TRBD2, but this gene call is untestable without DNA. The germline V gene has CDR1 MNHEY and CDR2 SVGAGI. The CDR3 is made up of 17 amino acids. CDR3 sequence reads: CASSYRGSGTHSYEQYF.

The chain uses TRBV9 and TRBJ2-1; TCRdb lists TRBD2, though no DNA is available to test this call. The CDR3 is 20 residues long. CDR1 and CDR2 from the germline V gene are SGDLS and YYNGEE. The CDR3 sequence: CASSYRGTSGTLSSYNEQFF.

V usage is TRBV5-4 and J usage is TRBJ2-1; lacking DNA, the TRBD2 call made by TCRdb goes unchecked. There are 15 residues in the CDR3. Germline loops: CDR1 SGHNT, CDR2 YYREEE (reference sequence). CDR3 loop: CASSVSGRAYNEQFF.

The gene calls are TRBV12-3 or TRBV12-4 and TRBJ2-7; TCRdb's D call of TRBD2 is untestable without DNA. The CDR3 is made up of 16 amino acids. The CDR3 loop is CASSLAAGGSSYEQYF.

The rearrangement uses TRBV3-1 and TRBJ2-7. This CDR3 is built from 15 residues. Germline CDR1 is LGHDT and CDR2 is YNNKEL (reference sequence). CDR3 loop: CASSQGQEGSYEQYF.

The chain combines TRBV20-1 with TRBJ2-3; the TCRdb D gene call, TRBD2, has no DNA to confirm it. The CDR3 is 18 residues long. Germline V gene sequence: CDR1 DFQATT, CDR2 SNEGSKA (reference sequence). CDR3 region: CSASGTTGTSGRGDTQYF.

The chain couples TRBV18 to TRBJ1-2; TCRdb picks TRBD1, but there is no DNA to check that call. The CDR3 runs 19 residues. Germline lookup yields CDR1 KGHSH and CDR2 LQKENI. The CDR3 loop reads CASSPRSGQVVLANYGYTF.

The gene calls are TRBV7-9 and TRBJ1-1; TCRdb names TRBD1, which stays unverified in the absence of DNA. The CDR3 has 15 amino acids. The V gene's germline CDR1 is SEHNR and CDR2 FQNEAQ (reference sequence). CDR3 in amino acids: CASSLGGRGITEAFF.

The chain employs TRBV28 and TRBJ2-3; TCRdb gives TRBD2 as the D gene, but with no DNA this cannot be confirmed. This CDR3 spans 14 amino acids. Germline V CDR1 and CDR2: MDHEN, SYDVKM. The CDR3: CASSASGRADTQYF.

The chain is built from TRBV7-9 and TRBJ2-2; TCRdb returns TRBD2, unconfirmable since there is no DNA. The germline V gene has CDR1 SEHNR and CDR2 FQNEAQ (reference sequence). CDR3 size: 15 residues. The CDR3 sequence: CASSLASGRTGELFF.

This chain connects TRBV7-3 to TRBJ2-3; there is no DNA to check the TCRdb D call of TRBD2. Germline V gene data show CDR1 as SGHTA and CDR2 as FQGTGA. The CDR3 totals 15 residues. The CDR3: CASSRGTSSTDTQYF.

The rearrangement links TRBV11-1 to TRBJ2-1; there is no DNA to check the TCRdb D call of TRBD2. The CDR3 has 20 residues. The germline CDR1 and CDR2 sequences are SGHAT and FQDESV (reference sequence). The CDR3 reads CASSFAILSVRTSGNNEQFF. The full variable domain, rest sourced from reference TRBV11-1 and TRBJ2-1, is EAEVAQSPRYKITEKSQAVAFWCDPISGHATLYWYRQILGQGPELLVQFQDESVVDDSQLPKDRFSAERLKGVDSTLKIQPAELGDSAMYLCASSFAILSVRTSGNNEQFFGPGTRLTVL.